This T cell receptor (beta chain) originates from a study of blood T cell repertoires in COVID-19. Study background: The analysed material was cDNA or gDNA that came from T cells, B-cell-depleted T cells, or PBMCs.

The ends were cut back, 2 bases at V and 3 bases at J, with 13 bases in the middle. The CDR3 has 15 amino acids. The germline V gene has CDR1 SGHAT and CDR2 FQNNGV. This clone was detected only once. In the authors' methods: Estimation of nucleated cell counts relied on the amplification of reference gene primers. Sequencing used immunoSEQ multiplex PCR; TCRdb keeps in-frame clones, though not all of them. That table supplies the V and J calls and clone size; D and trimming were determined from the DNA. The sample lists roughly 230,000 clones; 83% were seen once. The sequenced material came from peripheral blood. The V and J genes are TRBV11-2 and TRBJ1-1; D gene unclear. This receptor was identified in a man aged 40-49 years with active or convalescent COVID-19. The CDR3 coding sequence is TGTGCCAGCAGCTTACTGAGGTCGGCGGACACTGAAGCTTTCTTT. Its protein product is CASSLLRSADTEAFF.